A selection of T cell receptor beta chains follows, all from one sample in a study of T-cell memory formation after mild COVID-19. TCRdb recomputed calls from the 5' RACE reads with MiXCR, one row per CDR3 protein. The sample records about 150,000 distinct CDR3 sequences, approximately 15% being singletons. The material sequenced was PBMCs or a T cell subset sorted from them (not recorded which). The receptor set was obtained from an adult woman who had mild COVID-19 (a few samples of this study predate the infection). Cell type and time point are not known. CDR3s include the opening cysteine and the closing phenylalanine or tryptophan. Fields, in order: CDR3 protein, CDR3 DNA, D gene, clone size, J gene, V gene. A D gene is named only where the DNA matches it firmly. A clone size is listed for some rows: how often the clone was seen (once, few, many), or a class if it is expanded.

CSVEGNRYEQYF	TGCAGCGTTGAGGGGAATCGGTACGAGCAGTACTTC	.	.	TRBJ2-7	TRBV29-1
CATRGNNEQFF	TGTGCCACCAGGGGCAACAATGAGCAGTTCTTC	.	few	TRBJ2-1	TRBV24-1
CSAREAGGPNNEQFF	TGCAGTGCTAGAGAAGCGGGAGGGCCTAACAATGAGCAGTTCTTC	TRBD2	few	TRBJ2-1	TRBV20-1
CASSLEVSGNSPLHF	TGCGCCAGCAGCCTGGAAGTGAGTGGAAATTCACCCCTCCACTTT	.	.	TRBJ1-6	TRBV5-1
CAIRGQSNSYEQYF	TGTGCCATCAGGGGACAGTCAAACTCCTACGAGCAGTACTTC	TRBD1	few	TRBJ2-7	TRBV10-3
CASSLGGSGGLGANVLTF	TGTGCCAGCAGCTTAGGAGGGAGTGGGGGGCTTGGGGCCAACGTCCTGACTTTC	.	few	TRBJ2-6	TRBV7-9
CAWSHIGRKSGNTIYF	TGTGCCTGGAGTCACATCGGGAGGAAATCTGGAAACACCATATATTTT	.	.	TRBJ1-3	TRBV30
CASSPRLAAGELFF	TGTGCCAGCAGTCCGAGACTAGCGGCCGGGGAGCTGTTTTTT	TRBD2	few	TRBJ2-2	TRBV12-3/TRBV12-4
CASSQTGLDTEAFF	TGTGCCAGCTCACAGACAGGGCTGGACACTGAAGCTTTCTTT	TRBD1	few	TRBJ1-1	TRBV18
CASSLAGTRPYEQYF	TGTGCCAGCAGCTTAGCAGGGACTAGACCCTACGAGCAGTACTTC	TRBD2	.	TRBJ2-7	TRBV7-8
CASTSGRGEQYF	TGTGCCAGCACCTCCGGCCGGGGAGAGCAGTACTTC	.	few	TRBJ2-7	TRBV28
CASSYHSGDTVGYTF	TGTGCCAGCAGTTACCATTCGGGGGACACGGTCGGCTACACCTTC	.	.	TRBJ1-2	TRBV6-6
CASSQEATSGVETQYF	TGCGCCAGCAGCCAAGAGGCGACTAGCGGGGTGGAGACCCAGTACTTC	TRBD2	.	TRBJ2-5	TRBV4-1
CSAREPKGSNTEAFF	TGCAGTGCTAGAGAGCCCAAGGGGTCCAACACTGAAGCTTTCTTT	.	many	TRBJ1-1	TRBV20-1
CSAIPSGRDTQYF	TGCAGTGCTATACCTAGCGGGAGAGATACGCAGTATTTT	TRBD2	few	TRBJ2-3	TRBV20-1
CASSQDAVGGWRNEQFF	TGCGCCAGCAGCCAAGACGCCGTTGGCGGCTGGAGAAATGAGCAGTTCTTC	.	.	TRBJ2-1	TRBV4-1
CASSPSRGRPDEQYF	TGTGCCAGCAGCCCGTCCCGCGGGAGGCCGGACGAGCAGTACTTC	TRBD2	.	TRBJ2-7	TRBV7-3
CASSRGFNTEAFF	TGTGCCAGCAGTCGGGGTTTTAACACTGAAGCTTTCTTT	.	few	TRBJ1-1	TRBV6-2/TRBV6-3
CASSPPGLAGDNEQFF	TGTGCCAGCTCACCCCCCGGGCTAGCGGGAGACAATGAGCAGTTCTTC	TRBD2	.	TRBJ2-1	TRBV18
CASSYISVTEAFF	TGTGCCAGCAGCTACATAAGTGTAACTGAAGCTTTCTTT	.	few	TRBJ1-1	TRBV7-6
CASSPQLRRGGYTF	TGTGCCAGCAGTCCCCAACTTCGACGTGGAGGCTACACCTTC	.	few	TRBJ1-2	TRBV14
CASSYPSDTQYF	TGTGCCAGCAGTTACCCTTCAGATACGCAGTATTTT	.	.	TRBJ2-3	TRBV6-2/TRBV6-3
CASSSPGQGAGAFF	TGTGCCAGCAGCTCACCGGGACAGGGGGCTGGAGCTTTCTTT	TRBD1	many	TRBJ1-1	TRBV7-6
CASSLMLGGGRNEQFF	TGTGCCAGCAGCTTAATGCTAGGGGGAGGTCGTAATGAGCAGTTCTTC	.	.	TRBJ2-1	TRBV7-2
CASSQTSGGPYEQYF	TGCGCCAGCAGCCAGACTAGCGGGGGTCCCTACGAGCAGTACTTC	TRBD2	few	TRBJ2-7	TRBV4-3
CASSFTGGNTEAFF	TGTGCCAGCAGTTTCACAGGAGGGAACACTGAAGCTTTCTTT	.	.	TRBJ1-1	TRBV12-3/TRBV12-4
CASSLGRFRAGELFF	TGTGCCAGCAGTTTGGGTCGGTTCAGGGCCGGGGAGCTGTTTTTT	.	many	TRBJ2-2	TRBV12-3/TRBV12-4
CASSVRTSGRNEQFF	TGTGCCAGCAGCGTACGGACTAGCGGGAGGAATGAGCAGTTCTTC	TRBD2	.	TRBJ2-1	TRBV9
CASSPPLAGGRSDTQYF	TGTGCCAGCAGTCCACCTTTAGCGGGGGGTAGGTCAGATACGCAGTATTTT	TRBD2	few	TRBJ2-3	TRBV27
CSAVSTDTQYF	TGCAGTGCTGTTAGCACAGATACGCAGTATTTT	.	.	TRBJ2-3	TRBV20-1
CASSVDGLGGEQFF	TGCGCCAGCAGCGTGGACGGGCTGGGGGGTGAGCAGTTCTTC	.	few	TRBJ2-1	TRBV5-1
CAISHTPDRGYSYEQYF	TGTGCCATCAGCCATACACCCGACAGGGGGTATTCCTACGAGCAGTACTTC	TRBD1	few	TRBJ2-7	TRBV10-3
CASSLVGGLAGGGYEQYF	TGTGCCAGCAGCTTAGTAGGGGGGCTAGCGGGAGGCGGCTACGAGCAGTACTTC	TRBD2	.	TRBJ2-7	TRBV11-3
CASSLGRTSADYEQYF	TGTGCCAGCAGCTTAGGAAGGACTAGCGCCGACTACGAGCAGTACTTC	TRBD2	.	TRBJ2-7	TRBV11-1
CASSERSGQGANEKLFF	TGTGCCAGCAGTGAAAGGTCCGGACAGGGGGCAAATGAAAAACTGTTTTTT	TRBD1	.	TRBJ1-4	TRBV2
CASSVAPEGGVTGELFF	TGTGCCAGCAGCGTCGCCCCTGAGGGGGGAGTAACCGGGGAGCTGTTTTTT	.	many	TRBJ2-2	TRBV9
CSVDNGEQYF	TGCAGCGTTGATAACGGCGAGCAGTACTTC	.	.	TRBJ2-7	TRBV29-1
CASSLGATPGEQYF	TGTGCCAGCAGCTTAGGCGCAACTCCCGGCGAGCAGTACTTC	.	few	TRBJ2-7	TRBV7-9
CASSIFGELTSNEQFF	TGTGCCAGTAGTATATTTGGGGAGCTCACGAGTAATGAGCAGTTCTTC	.	.	TRBJ2-1	TRBV19
CASSHLGQFPYEQYF	TGTGCCAGCAGCCACCTGGGACAGTTCCCCTACGAGCAGTACTTC	TRBD1	.	TRBJ2-7	TRBV14
CASSFGQGADEQYF	TGTGCCAGCAGCTTTGGACAGGGGGCTGATGAGCAGTACTTC	TRBD1	.	TRBJ2-7	TRBV9
CASSAQQGARSYNEQFF	TGTGCCAGTAGTGCCCAACAGGGGGCTAGGTCCTACAATGAGCAGTTCTTC	TRBD1	.	TRBJ2-1	TRBV19
CASTLAGLGETQYF	TGTGCCAGCACCTTAGCGGGGCTGGGAGAGACCCAGTACTTC	TRBD2	.	TRBJ2-5	TRBV5-4
CATRQTGELFF	TGTGCCACCAGACAGACCGGGGAGCTGTTTTTT	.	.	TRBJ2-2	TRBV24-1
CASSTSGSRNEQFF	TGTGCCAGCAGCACTAGCGGGAGTCGGAATGAGCAGTTCTTC	TRBD2	.	TRBJ2-1	TRBV12-3/TRBV12-4
CASSKAPGELFF	TGTGCCAGCAGTAAGGCTCCCGGGGAGCTGTTTTTT	.	few	TRBJ2-2	TRBV6-2/TRBV6-3